Each of the 8 T cell receptor beta chains below was sequenced from the same sample in a study of cytomegalovirus exposure and HLA in healthy donors. TCRdb's copy holds only in-frame clones and misses some; the assay was immunoSEQ multiplex PCR. The top ten clones hold 20% to 25% of a sample with about 150,000 clones, roughly 90% of them seen once. The specimen sequenced was PBMCs. The receptors originated from a man younger than 35 in good health and CMV-seropositive.

This clone was found once. The chain combines TRBV19 with TRBJ2-2, with TRBD1 matching over 9 bases. This CDR3 has 17 residues. Germline lookup yields CDR1 LNHDA and CDR2 SQIVND (reference sequence). Losses at the gene ends were 0 bases for V and 4 bases for J; bases not matched to a gene: 6. CDR3 residues: CASSIDQETGGTGELFF. Here the CDR3 DNA reads TGTGCCAGTAGTATAGATCAGGAGACAGGGGGCACCGGGGAGCTGTTTTTT.

V gene TRBV6-1 combines with J gene TRBJ1-2, with 8 nucleotides matching TRBD1. CDR3 length: 14 amino acids. Germline CDR1 MNHNS, CDR2 SASEGT. With V trimmed by 0 bases and J by 7 bases, 4 bases remained unmatched. The CDR3 reads CASSEASGGGGYTF. The CDR3 DNA follows: TGTGCCAGCAGTGAAGCATCAGGGGGCGGTGGCTACACCTTC.

The chain's CDR3 is CASSHRSKQGPGSGANVLTF. The CDR3 nucleotides read TGTGCCAGCTCACACCGAAGTAAACAGGGGCCAGGCTCTGGGGCCAACGTCCTGACTTTC. The V gene is TRBV18, the J gene TRBJ2-6; 7 nucleotides agree with TRBD1. The CDR3 covers 20 residues. Unmatched junction bases numbered 15, after V lost 4 bases and J lost 0 bases. Germline V CDR1 and CDR2: KGHSH, LQKENI.

The chain joins TRBV19 to TRBJ2-7; 12 nucleotides match TRBD2. The germline CDR1 and CDR2 sequences are LNHDA and SQIVND (reference sequence). This CDR3 has 15 residues. Trimming cost V 7 bases and J 7 bases; bases outside gene matches: 11. The CDR3 DNA is TGTGCCAGTACCACTACTAGCGGGGGGCCGGGTGAGCAGTACTTC. Its protein product is CASTTTSGGPGEQYF.

The chain joins TRBV6-5 to TRBJ2-5, with TRBD2 as a possible D gene (6 bases). V lost 2 bases, J lost 5 bases, and 9 bases lay in between. CDR1 MNHEY and CDR2 SVGAGI come from the germline V gene. CDR3 size: 13 residues. This chain's CDR3 is CASSYGGWETQYF. CDR3 nucleotide sequence: TGTGCCAGCAGTTACGGGGGGTGGGAGACCCAGTACTTC.

This chain joins TRBV7-6 and TRBJ2-3; TRBD1 might be the D (6 bases). V shed 5 bases and J shed 1 base, with 13 bases lying between them. CDR3 length equals 15 residues. CDR1 is SGHVS and CDR2 is FNYEAQ in the germline V gene. CDR3 amino acids: CASSPSGVGTDTQYF. The CDR3 region has the DNA TGTGCCAGCAGCCCGTCAGGGGTGGGCACAGATACGCAGTATTTT.

This clone was picked up one time. The V call is TRBV6-5, the J call TRBJ2-3, with D possibly being TRBD1 (6 bases). CDR3 size: 15 residues. In germline, CDR1 is MNHEY, CDR2 SVGAGI. V shed 0 bases and J shed 8 bases, with 15 bases lying between them. The CDR3 nucleotides read TGTGCCAGCAGTTACTCGAGGCAGGGGCAAGGTACGCAGTATTTT. Protein product: CASSYSRQGQGTQYF.

The chain carries TRBV7-2 and TRBJ2-2; TRBD1 aligns across 8 bases. This CDR3 is 16 amino acids long. Germline loops: CDR1 SGHTA, CDR2 FQGNSA. The trim removed 5 bases at V and 1 base at J, leaving 6 bases unmatched. CDR3 protein: CASSRDRPLNTGELFF. The CDR3 nucleotides read TGTGCCAGCAGCCGGGACAGGCCCTTGAACACCGGGGAGCTGTTTTTT.